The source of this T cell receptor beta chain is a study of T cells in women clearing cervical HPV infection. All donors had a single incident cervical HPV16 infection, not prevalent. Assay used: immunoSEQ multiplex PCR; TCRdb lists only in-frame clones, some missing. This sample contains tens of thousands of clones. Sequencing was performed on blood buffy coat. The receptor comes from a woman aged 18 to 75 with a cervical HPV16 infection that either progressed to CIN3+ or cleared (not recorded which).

CDR3 DNA, as far as it was read: TGCAGTGCTAGAGATAGGGGTCCGGAGACC. Its protein is CSARDRGPET. The full-length CDR3 reads as CSARDRGPETQYF. This chain connects TRBV20-1 to TRBJ2-5, with D possibly matching TRBD1 (5 bases). The observed sequence ends 3 residues before the CDR3 terminus, with the missing tail filled in from the germline J gene. Trimming took off 0 bases at V and 5 bases at J, with 10 bases between the two ends. CDR1 is DFQATT, CDR2 SNEGSKA, per germline (reference sequence). CDR3 length: 13 residues.